The 8 T cell receptor beta chains in this list originate from one sample, sequenced in a study of T cells in Graves' hyperthyroidism and ophthalmopathy. Researchers took RNA transcripts and amplified the TCR beta CDR3 regions from them. A set of HTBI primers served as the primers for a first-round RT-PCR of the TCR CDR3. A single record per CDR3 protein comes from TCRdb applying MiXCR to the multiplex PCR reads. The table records about 700,000 distinct CDR3 sequences, approximately 14% of them present only once. The sample was blood. These receptors were taken from a woman under 30 with Graves' hyperthyroidism.

This clonotype was observed many times. The chain has TRBV3-1 and TRBJ2-7; unclear D gene. Trimming shortened V by 0 bases and J by 3 bases, and 12 bases separated the two germline ends. Germline CDR1 and CDR2: LGHDT and YNNKEL (reference sequence). This CDR3 has 15 residues. DNA of the CDR3: TGTGCCAGCAGCCAAGATAACAGCTTAGTCTACGAGCAGTACTTC. Amino acid sequence: CASSQDNSLVYEQYF.

This clonotype was found many times. The chain links TRBV3-1 to TRBJ2-7, with D possibly matching TRBD2 (5 bases). V dropped 1 base and J dropped 4 bases, with 11 bases sitting between them. The CDR3 has 14 residues. Germline V gene sequence: CDR1 LGHDT, CDR2 YNNKEL (reference sequence). The CDR3 spells CASSQGLASYEQYF. CDR3 nucleotides: TGTGCCAGCAGCCAAGGGCTAGCTAGTTACGAGCAGTACTTC.

This clonotype was counted at least ten times. The chain couples TRBV12-3 or TRBV12-4 to TRBJ2-5, with D unclear. Trimming took off 3 bases at V and 2 bases at J, with 7 bases between the two ends. This CDR3 has 13 amino acids. The CDR3 DNA follows: TGTGCCAGCAGTTTTAACGGGCAAGAGACCCAGTACTTC. It yields the protein CASSFNGQETQYF.

In regard to this clonotype: The junction departs from germline at one end; a sequencing error may be responsible. This rearrangement joins TRBV29-1 to TRBJ2-7; tentatively, D is TRBD1 (8 bases). This CDR3 is 17 amino acids long. In germline, CDR1 is SQVTM, CDR2 ANQGSEA. The CDR3 loop reads CSVGGFLDRVISHEQYF. CDR3 DNA: TGCAGCGTGGGGGGGTTCCTGGACAGGGTGATCTCCCACGAGCAGTACTTC.

This clonotype was seen a handful of times. This chain joins TRBV7-9 and TRBJ2-4; tentatively, D is TRBD2 (5 bases). This CDR3 has 14 residues. V was clipped by 1 base and J by 7 bases, with 11 bases between them. Germline values: CDR1 SEHNR, CDR2 FQNEAQ (reference sequence). The CDR3 loop is CASSLGVPGNIQYF. For the CDR3, the DNA is TGTGCCAGCAGCTTAGGAGTCCCGGGGAACATTCAGTACTTC.

This clonotype has more than one count but fewer than ten. The chain uses TRBV2 and TRBJ2-7; the match to TRBD2 covers 7 bases. The CDR3 covers 14 residues. J lost 3 bases, V lost 6 bases, and 8 bases had no gene match. Germline CDR1 and CDR2: SNHLY and FYNNEI. CDR3 bases: TGTGCCAGCAGGCCATTAGCGGGCCACTACGAGCAGTACTTC. Amino acids: CASRPLAGHYEQYF.

About this clonotype: The junction departs from the called germline gene at one end, perhaps through a read error. V and J are TRBV15 and TRBJ1-1; weak D call: TRBD1 (5 bases). CDR1 and CDR2 from the germline V gene are LNHNV and YYDKDF (reference sequence). The CDR3 length is 15 residues. The CDR3 is CATSRDGGWNTETFF. The CDR3 DNA follows: TGTGCCACCAGCAGAGATGGGGGGTGGAACACTGAAACTTTCTTT.

This clonotype appeared many times. This chain joins TRBV20-1 and TRBJ1-4; D gene uncertain. CDR1 DFQATT and CDR2 SNEGSKA come from the germline V gene (reference sequence). Trimming removed 0 bases at V and 4 bases at J, with 12 bases between. The CDR3 is made up of 15 amino acids. CDR3 nucleotide sequence: TGCAGTGCTAGAGATACCACAGCCCTTAATGAAAAACTGTTTTTT. Its protein product is CSARDTTALNEKLFF.